The 11 T cell receptor beta chains presented below share a single source sample, sequenced in a study of response to subunit inactivated influenza vaccine (dated by TCRdb to about 2018). The library was generated by RT-PCR. The sequencer listed for this sample is Illumina HiSeq 2500. TCRdb reprocessed the public reads (quality trimming at Q25 with fastp, clone calling with MiXCR) and kept in-frame beta chains. Rows are unified per CDR3 protein, each entry keeping the most common DNA and genes. This sample lists 600,000 to 850,000 distinct CDR3 sequences; 13% to 15% were detected once. Roughly 7.6% of the sample goes to the ten largest clones. The material sequenced was PBMCs from blood, taken less than 15 days before vaccination. The receptors derive from a man in his fifties who received an inactivated influenza vaccine. Donor details come from another sample of the same person, matched by shared clones.

This clonotype has at least ten counts. The chain couples TRBV7-9 to TRBJ2-1; 12 positions match TRBD1. The junction had 12 bases not matched to a gene; V was cut back by 3 bases and J by 9 bases. This CDR3 is 17 amino acids long. Germline V CDR1 and CDR2: SEHNR, FQNEAQ (reference sequence). This CDR3 reads CASSLLPGQGASGEQFF. DNA for the CDR3: TGTGCCAGCAGCTTGCTGCCGGGACAGGGGGCTTCTGGTGAGCAGTTCTTC.

This sequence joins TRBV2 and TRBJ2-3, with 9 bases matching TRBD2. The J segment lost 6 bases and the V segment lost 4 bases, leaving 11 bases of the junction unmatched. There are 16 residues in the CDR3. Germline V gives CDR1 SNHLY, CDR2 FYNNEI. CDR3 protein: CASSAETSGFGDTQYF. The CDR3 DNA sequence: TGTGCCAGCAGTGCCGAGACTAGCGGTTTTGGGGATACGCAGTATTTT. Full variable domain (rest looked up from reference TRBV2 and TRBJ2-3): EPEVTQTPSHQVTQMGQEVILRCVPISNHLYFYWYRQILGQKVEFLVSFYNNEISEKSEIFDDQFSVERPDGSNFTLKIRSTKLEDSAMYFCASSAETSGFGDTQYFGPGTRLTVL.

This sequence joins TRBV6-2 or TRBV6-3 and TRBJ1-6; D is ambiguous. The CDR3 spans 15 residues. V was clipped by 8 bases and J by 7 bases, with 18 bases between them. Germline CDR1 MNHEY, CDR2 SVGEGT. CDR3 bases: TGTGCCAGCTCCGTTACATCGATCGGAAATTCACCCCTCCACTTT. Protein: CASSVTSIGNSPLHF.

This clonotype has a handful of counts. The chain links TRBV20-1 to TRBJ1-1, with D maybe TRBD1 (5 bases). V lost 1 base and J lost 1, with 13 bases in between. The germline gives CDR1 DFQATT, CDR2 SNEGSKA (reference sequence). The CDR3 is 15 residues long. CDR3 protein: CSARVGAGWNTEAFF. CDR3 nucleotide sequence: TGCAGTGCTAGAGTTGGGGCGGGTTGGAACACTGAAGCTTTCTTT.

Ten or more counts support this clonotype. V gene TRBV27 combines with J gene TRBJ1-1; 7 positions match TRBD1. V dropped 6 bases and J dropped 11; count of bases not matched to a gene: 6. Per the germline V gene, CDR1 is MNHEY and CDR2 is SMNVEV (reference sequence). The CDR3 extends over 11 amino acids. The CDR3 DNA reads as TGTGCCAGCAGGACCACAGGGGCGGCTTTCTTT. It specifies CASRTTGAAFF.

This clonotype has a handful of counts. The chain is built from TRBV7-2 and TRBJ2-7, with D unclear. The CDR3 totals 12 residues. Trimming removed 4 bases from V and 2 bases from J, with 6 bases in between. The germline V gene encodes CDR1 SGHTA and CDR2 FQGNSA. The CDR3 region has the DNA TGTGCCAGCAGCTCAAACCCCTACGAGCAGTACTTC. The encoded protein is CASSSNPYEQYF.

This clonotype was seen only a few times. The V gene is TRBV4-3, the J gene TRBJ1-6; perhaps TRBD1 as D (5 bases). V was shortened by 2 bases and J by 10 bases, with 12 bases between the two germline ends. The CDR3 runs to 14 residues. Germline assignment: CDR1 LGHNA and CDR2 YSLEER. The CDR3 protein is CASSQLGLQSPLHF. For the CDR3, the DNA is TGCGCCAGCAGCCAATTGGGACTTCAGTCACCCCTCCACTTT.

The rearrangement uses TRBV28 and TRBJ2-2; TRBD2 might be the D (6 bases). The CDR3 is made up of 14 amino acids. V lost 6 bases to trimming and J lost 7 bases, with 15 bases between them. Per germline, CDR1 MDHEN and CDR2 SYDVKM. The CDR3 protein is CASSRRAGGGELFF. The CDR3 DNA reads as TGTGCCAGCAGCCGGAGGGCCGGGGGCGGGGAGCTGTTTTTT.

The chain couples TRBV18 to TRBJ2-3; TRBD1 matches at 7 bases. V dropped 2 bases and J dropped 4; count of bases not matched to a gene: 12. The germline V gene has CDR1 KGHSH and CDR2 LQKENI. The CDR3 spans 17 residues. The CDR3 protein is CASSPIRQGSLADTQYF. CDR3 DNA: TGTGCCAGCTCACCAATCCGACAGGGAAGTTTGGCAGATACGCAGTATTTT.

The rearrangement links TRBV5-1 to TRBJ2-7; possible D gene TRBD1, 6 bases. The V gene's germline CDR1 is SGHRS and CDR2 YFSETQ. The CDR3 has 17 residues. Trimming shortened V by 0 bases and J by 2 bases, and 18 bases separated the two germline ends. The DNA for the CDR3 is TGCGCCAGCAGCTTGGAGCCCGCCAGACAGGCGCCCTACGAGCAGTACTTC. It yields the protein CASSLEPARQAPYEQYF.

This clonotype was picked up a small number of times. The rearrangement uses TRBV5-1 and TRBJ1-3; unclear D gene. V gave up 5 bases and J gave up 0 bases, with 12 bases separating them. The CDR3 runs to 15 residues. Germline lookup yields CDR1 SGHRS and CDR2 YFSETQ. The CDR3 sequence is CASRKLGDSGNTIYF. CDR3 in DNA: TGCGCCAGCAGGAAACTTGGGGACTCTGGAAACACCATATATTTT.